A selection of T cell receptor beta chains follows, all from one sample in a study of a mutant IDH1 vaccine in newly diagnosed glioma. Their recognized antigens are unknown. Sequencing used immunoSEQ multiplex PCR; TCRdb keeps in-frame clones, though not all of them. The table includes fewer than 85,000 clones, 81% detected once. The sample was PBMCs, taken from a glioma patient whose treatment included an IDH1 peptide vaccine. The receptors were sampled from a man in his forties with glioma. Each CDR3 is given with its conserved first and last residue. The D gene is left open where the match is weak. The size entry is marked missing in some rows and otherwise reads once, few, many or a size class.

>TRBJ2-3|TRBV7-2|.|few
TGTGCCAGCAGCTCAGGAGACTCCTTCGGGGCAGATACGCAGTATTTT
CASSSGDSFGADTQYF
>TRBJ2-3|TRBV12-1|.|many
TGTGCCAGCCGAAAGACTAGCGGACCTGACACAGATACGCAGTATTTT
CASRKTSGPDTDTQYF
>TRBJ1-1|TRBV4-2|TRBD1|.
TGTGCCAGCAGCCAAACAGGGGATGAGTTGGCTTTCTTT
CASSQTGDELAFF
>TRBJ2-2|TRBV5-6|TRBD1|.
TGTGCCAGCAGCATGGGGCCACACAGGGGGAACACCGGGGAGCTGTTTTTT
CASSMGPHRGNTGELFF
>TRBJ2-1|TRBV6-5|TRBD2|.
TGTGCCAGCAGCCAGGGACTAGCGGGGGGGCGGAAGTTCTTC
CASSQGLAGGRKFF
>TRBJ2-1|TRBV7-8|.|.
TGTGCCAGCAGCCAAGTCCAGGATGAGCAGTTCTTC
CASSQVQDEQFF
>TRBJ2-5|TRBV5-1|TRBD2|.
TGCGCCAGCAGCTTGGCCAGAAGCGGGGGGATAAGAATCCAAGAGACCCAGTACTTC
CASSLARSGGIRIQETQYF
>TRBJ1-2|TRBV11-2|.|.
TGTGCCAGCAGCTTGAACCGCAGGGGACGATTCGGCTACACCTTC
CASSLNRRGRFGYTF
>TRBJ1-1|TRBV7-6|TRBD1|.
TGTGCCAGCAGTCCGGGACAGCTGAACACTGAAGCTTTCTTT
CASSPGQLNTEAFF
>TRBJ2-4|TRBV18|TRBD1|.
TGTGCCAGCTCACCCATCGGGACAGGGGTGGCCATTCAGTACTTC
CASSPIGTGVAIQYF
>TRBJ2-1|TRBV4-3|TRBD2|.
TGCGCCAGCAGCCAAGATGGCGCTAGCGGGATATCAGGGTTATCTATTGAGCAGTTCTTC
CASSQDGASGISGLSIEQFF
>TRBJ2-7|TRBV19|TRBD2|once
TGTGCCAGTAGCTGGGGACTAGCGTTCAGTGAGCAGTACTTC
CASSWGLAFSEQYF
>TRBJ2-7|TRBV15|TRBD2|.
TGTGCCACCAGCAGAGAGGGACTAGCGTCCCACGAGCAGTACTTC
CATSREGLASHEQYF
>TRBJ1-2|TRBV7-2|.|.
TGTGCCAGCAGCTTAGCACAACGGAGCTATGGCTACACCTTC
CASSLAQRSYGYTF
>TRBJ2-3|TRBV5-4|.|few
TGTGCCAGCAGTTCGGGACCCTACACGGATACGCAGTATTTT
CASSSGPYTDTQYF
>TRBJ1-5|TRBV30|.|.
TGTGCCTGGAGTGTTGGGTTCAATCAGCCCCAGCATTTT
CAWSVGFNQPQHF
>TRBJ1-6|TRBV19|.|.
TGTGCCAGTAGTATCTTGAGGGGCTCCTATAATTCACCCCTCCACTTT
CASSILRGSYNSPLHF
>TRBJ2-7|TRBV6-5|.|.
TGTGCCAGCAGTGGGGCCTACGAGCAGTACTTC
CASSGAYEQYF
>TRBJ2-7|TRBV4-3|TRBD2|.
TGCGCCAGCAGCCCGGGACTAGGGGCCTACGAGCAGTACTTC
CASSPGLGAYEQYF